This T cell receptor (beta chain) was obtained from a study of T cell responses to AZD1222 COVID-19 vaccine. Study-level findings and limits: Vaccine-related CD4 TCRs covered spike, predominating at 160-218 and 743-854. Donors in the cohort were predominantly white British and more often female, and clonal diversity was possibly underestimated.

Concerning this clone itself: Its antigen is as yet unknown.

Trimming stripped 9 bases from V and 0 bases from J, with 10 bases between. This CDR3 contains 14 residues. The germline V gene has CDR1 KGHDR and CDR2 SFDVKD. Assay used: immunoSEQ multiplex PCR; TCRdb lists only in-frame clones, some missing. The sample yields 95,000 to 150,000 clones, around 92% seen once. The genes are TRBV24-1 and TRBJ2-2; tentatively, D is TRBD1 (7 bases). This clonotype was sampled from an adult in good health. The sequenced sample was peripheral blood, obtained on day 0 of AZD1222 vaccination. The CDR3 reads CATGGTANTGELFF. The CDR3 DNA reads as TGTGCCACCGGAGGGACAGCGAACACCGGGGAGCTGTTTTTT.